The rows below give T cell receptor beta chains drawn from one sample of a study of T-cell memory formation after mild COVID-19. Each CDR3 protein gets one entry after TCRdb re-called the 5' RACE reads with MiXCR. Among about 150,000 distinct CDR3 sequences listed, roughly 24% were seen once. The sample comprised PBMCs or a T cell subset sorted from them (not recorded which). These receptors originate from an adult woman who had mild COVID-19 (a few samples of this study predate the infection). Cell type and time point are not known. Both conserved end residues are part of each CDR3. A D gene is named only where the DNA matches it firmly. Size is omitted from some rows. Given values are once, few, many or a class for expanded clones.

>TRBV6-1|TRBJ2-3|few|TRBD2
CASTEVAGGTDTQYF
TGTGCCAGCACAGAGGTAGCGGGGGGGACAGATACGCAGTATTTT
>TRBV29-1|TRBJ2-7|.|.
CIVRTGSYEQYF
TGCATCGTTAGAACAGGGTCCTACGAGCAGTACTTC
>TRBV20-1|TRBJ2-3|.|TRBD1
CSAQGDGARTDTQYF
TGCAGTGCTCAGGGGGACGGGGCCCGCACAGATACGCAGTATTTT
>TRBV27|TRBJ2-2|few|TRBD1
CASSLSAQGGPTGELFF
TGTGCCAGCAGTTTATCGGCACAGGGGGGTCCCACCGGGGAGCTGTTTTTT
>TRBV6-2/TRBV6-3|TRBJ2-7|few|.
CASSYLLDFSEQYF
TGTGCCAGCAGTTACCTTCTTGACTTTTCCGAGCAGTACTTC
>TRBV7-9|TRBJ2-7|few|.
CASSPDLNSYEQYF
TGTGCCAGCAGCCCTGACTTAAACTCCTACGAGCAGTACTTC
>TRBV7-2|TRBJ2-1|.|.
CASSLVGGRWDNEQFF
TGTGCCAGCAGCTTAGTAGGGGGTCGGTGGGACAATGAGCAGTTCTTC
>TRBV12-3/TRBV12-4|TRBJ2-1|.|TRBD2
CASSLQAGGNEQFF
TGTGCCAGCAGTTTACAGGCGGGGGGCAATGAGCAGTTCTTC
>TRBV7-9|TRBJ1-1|.|TRBD1
CASSLGTGVTEAFF
TGTGCCAGCAGCTTAGGGACAGGGGTCACTGAAGCTTTCTTT
>TRBV12-3/TRBV12-4|TRBJ2-2|few|.
CASSGRPNTGELFF
TGTGCCAGCTCGGGACGCCCAAACACCGGGGAGCTGTTTTTT
>TRBV5-1|TRBJ2-4|few|.
CASSLGSTTGLNIQYF
TGCGCCAGCAGTTTAGGGAGTACCACGGGCTTAAACATTCAGTACTTC
>TRBV12-3/TRBV12-4|TRBJ2-5|.|TRBD1
CASSAGQGLETQYF
TGTGCCAGCAGTGCCGGACAGGGGCTCGAGACCCAGTACTTC
>TRBV27|TRBJ1-2|.|.
CASNPRASSLYGYTF
TGTGCCAGCAACCCCCGGGCCTCGAGTCTGTATGGCTACACCTTC
>TRBV24-1|TRBJ2-5|.|.
CATSADSYQETQYF
TGTGCCACCAGCGCTGACAGTTACCAAGAGACCCAGTACTTC
>TRBV7-2|TRBJ2-5|.|TRBD2
CASSLNSGSLETQYF
TGTGCCAGCAGCTTAAACAGCGGGAGTTTGGAGACCCAGTACTTC
>TRBV7-6|TRBJ2-5|.|.
CASSPPTQEKETQYF
TGTGCCAGCAGCCCCCCCACGCAGGAGAAAGAGACCCAGTACTTC